A selection of T cell receptor beta chains follows, all from one sample in a study of shared clonotypes between healthy human individuals. The table came from immunoSEQ multiplex PCR; TCRdb's copy has only in-frame clones and leaves some out. The sample yields some 1.1 million clones, about 72% seen once. Sequenced input: memory CD4+ T cells from PBMCs. These TCRs come from a man between 18 and 29 years old in good health. Some clones in this sample may be carry-over from other donors' samples. Each CDR3 is given with its conserved first and last residue. D genes are given only for firm matches. The listing skips clone size in some rows; elsewhere it reads once, few, many or a size class.

>many|-|TRBV7-2|TRBJ1-4
TGTGCCAGCAGCTATAGCCCGCGCCAGGGCACTAATGAAAAACTGTTTTTT
CASSYSPRQGTNEKLFF
>-|-|TRBV7-6|TRBJ2-1
TGTGCCAGCAGCTTAGAGGCGAACTACAATGAGCAGTTCTTC
CASSLEANYNEQFF
>-|TRBD1|TRBV14|TRBJ2-7
TGTGCCAGCAGTGGGAACAGGGGTTACGAGCAGTACTTC
CASSGNRGYEQYF
>-|-|TRBV6-6|TRBJ1-5
TGTGCCAGCAGTCCATCGTGGGGTCAGCCCCAGCATTTT
CASSPSWGQPQHF
>-|TRBD1|TRBV5-5|TRBJ2-1
TGTGCCAGCAGCTCACTGGGACAGGGGTTTCGTGAGCAGTTCTTC
CASSSLGQGFREQFF
>-|TRBD1|TRBV19|TRBJ1-4
TGTGCCAGTAGTACCGGGACAGGGGGTGAAAAACTGTTTTTT
CASSTGTGGEKLFF
>-|-|TRBV19|TRBJ1-5
TGTGCCAGTAACAAGGACCGACAGTACAATCAGCCCCAGCATTTT
CASNKDRQYNQPQHF
>-|TRBD1|TRBV11-2|TRBJ1-1
TGTGCCAGCCTTGCTTGGACGGACAGGGGCACTGAAGCTTTCTTT
CASLAWTDRGTEAFF
>-|-|TRBV11-1|TRBJ1-4
TGTGCCAGCAGTCGGGGCGCCTTTAATGAAAAACTGTTTTTT
CASSRGAFNEKLFF
>-|TRBD2|TRBV5-1|TRBJ2-7
TGCGCCAGCAGCCCTTGGGGAGGGACGTTCGAGCAGTACTTC
CASSPWGGTFEQYF
>-|-|TRBV2|TRBJ2-7
TGTGCCAGCAGGGGGAACATCCTGGGGCGCGAGCAGTACTTC
CASRGNILGREQYF
>-|TRBD1|TRBV7-2|TRBJ1-1
TGTGCCAGCAGCTTGAGGACAGGGAGCACTGAAGCTTTCTTT
CASSLRTGSTEAFF
>-|-|TRBV5-1|TRBJ2-4
TGCGCCAGCAGCTCCGGGGACATTCAGTACTTC
CASSSGDIQYF
>-|TRBD1|TRBV7-6|TRBJ1-5
TGTGCCAGCAGCTTATCAACCGGCGGACAGGGCAGACCGCAGCCCCAGCATTTT
CASSLSTGGQGRPQPQHF
>few|-|TRBV7-8|TRBJ2-1
TGTGCCAGCAGCATGTGGGAGTATGCCCGAAATGAGCAGTTCTTC
CASSMWEYARNEQFF
>-|TRBD2|TRBV4-1|TRBJ2-3
TGCGCCAGCAGCCAACCCGGGACGACTAGCGGGAAGGATACGCAGTATTTT
CASSQPGTTSGKDTQYF
>-|-|TRBV7-9|TRBJ2-3
TGTGCCAGCACCCAAACAGATACGCAGTATTTT
CASTQTDTQYF
>-|-|TRBV6-6|TRBJ1-2
TGTGCCAGCAGTTCCAGGCGCACAAATAACTATGGCTACACCTTC
CASSSRRTNNYGYTF
>-|TRBD1|TRBV7-2|TRBJ1-4
TGTGCCAGCAGCCTCGGACAGGGGATTAATGAAAAACTGTTTTTT
CASSLGQGINEKLFF